These T cell receptor beta chains were read from a single sample in a study of cytomegalovirus exposure and HLA in healthy donors. Assay: immunoSEQ multiplex PCR; the TCRdb copy retains only in-frame clones and omits some. The table lists some 200,000 clones. Sequenced material: PBMCs. Source of these receptors: a girl aged 2-10 years in good health and CMV-seropositive. The CDR3 runs from the conserved cysteine through the conserved F or W. D genes are given only for firm matches.

J gene: TRBJ2-7
V gene: TRBV19
D gene: TRBD2
CDR3 protein: CASSPTGLAVSYEQYF
CDR3 DNA: TGTGCCAGTAGTCCGACCGGGCTAGCGGTCTCCTACGAGCAGTACTTC

J gene: TRBJ1-5
V gene: TRBV28
D gene: -
CDR3 protein: CASSFPGWRNQPQHF
CDR3 DNA: TGTGCCAGCAGTTTCCCAGGGTGGCGCAATCAGCCCCAGCATTTT

J gene: TRBJ2-5
V gene: TRBV19
D gene: -
CDR3 protein: CASSTWDRGEETQYF
CDR3 DNA: TGTGCCAGTAGTACCTGGGACCGCGGGGAAGAGACCCAGTACTTC

J gene: TRBJ2-7
V gene: TRBV15
D gene: TRBD2
CDR3 protein: CATSRLAGGPHEQYF
CDR3 DNA: TGTGCCACCAGCAGATTAGCGGGAGGTCCCCACGAGCAGTACTTC

J gene: TRBJ2-7
V gene: TRBV6-4
D gene: -
CDR3 protein: CASSGGRGIAHF
CDR3 DNA: TGTGCCAGCAGTGGAGGGCGGGGTATCGCGCACTTC

J gene: TRBJ1-2
V gene: TRBV5-6
D gene: TRBD1
CDR3 protein: CASSPRTGAYGYTF
CDR3 DNA: TGTGCCAGCAGCCCCAGGACAGGGGCGTATGGCTACACCTTC

J gene: TRBJ1-2
V gene: TRBV28
D gene: -
CDR3 protein: CASSLRPRTYGYTF
CDR3 DNA: TGTGCCAGCAGTTTACGTCCGAGAACCTATGGCTACACCTTC

J gene: TRBJ1-4
V gene: TRBV14
D gene: -
CDR3 protein: CASSHGTLNEKLFF
CDR3 DNA: TGTGCCAGCAGCCACGGGACACTGAATGAAAAACTGTTTTTT

J gene: TRBJ1-1
V gene: TRBV7-8
D gene: TRBD1
CDR3 protein: CASSLFDRVAPNTEAFF
CDR3 DNA: TGTGCCAGCAGCTTATTCGACAGGGTAGCTCCGAACACTGAAGCTTTCTTT

J gene: TRBJ2-3
V gene: TRBV4-1
D gene: TRBD2
CDR3 protein: CASSLDGAGATDTQYF
CDR3 DNA: TGCGCCAGCAGCCTAGATGGAGCGGGGGCCACAGATACGCAGTATTTT

J gene: TRBJ2-5
V gene: TRBV15
D gene: TRBD1
CDR3 protein: CATSRGGTGVQETQYF
CDR3 DNA: TGTGCCACCAGCAGAGGAGGGACAGGGGTCCAAGAGACCCAGTACTTC

J gene: TRBJ2-3
V gene: TRBV28
D gene: -
CDR3 protein: CASSFGGGADTQYF
CDR3 DNA: TGTGCCAGCAGTTTTGGGGGGGGCGCAGATACGCAGTATTTT

J gene: TRBJ2-3
V gene: TRBV5-1
D gene: -
CDR3 protein: CASSLGGRGSTDTQYF
CDR3 DNA: TGCGCCAGCAGCTTGGGAGGGAGAGGGAGCACAGATACGCAGTATTTT

J gene: TRBJ2-7
V gene: TRBV14
D gene: TRBD2
CDR3 protein: CASSQVPLAETFYEQYF
CDR3 DNA: TGTGCCAGCAGCCAAGTGCCACTAGCGGAGACCTTTTATGAGCAGTACTTC

J gene: TRBJ1-2
V gene: TRBV28
D gene: -
CDR3 protein: CASSQTGGGYTDYGYTF
CDR3 DNA: TGTGCCAGCAGTCAGACCGGGGGAGGGTATACGGACTATGGCTACACCTTC

J gene: TRBJ2-7
V gene: TRBV19
D gene: TRBD2
CDR3 protein: CASSIGTSGRSWNEQYF
CDR3 DNA: TGTGCCAGTAGTATAGGAACTAGCGGGAGGAGTTGGAACGAGCAGTACTTC

J gene: TRBJ1-4
V gene: TRBV4-1
D gene: TRBD1
CDR3 protein: CASSHLTGGGFTNEKLFF
CDR3 DNA: TGCGCCAGCAGCCACTTGACAGGGGGCGGTTTTACTAATGAAAAACTGTTTTTT

J gene: TRBJ1-2
V gene: TRBV7-8
D gene: TRBD1
CDR3 protein: CASSPGTGSPYGYTF
CDR3 DNA: TGTGCCAGCAGCCCTGGGACAGGGTCTCCTTATGGCTACACCTTC

J gene: TRBJ2-3
V gene: TRBV27
D gene: -
CDR3 protein: CASTARQELTDTQYF
CDR3 DNA: TGTGCCAGCACCGCTAGACAGGAGCTCACAGATACGCAGTATTTT

J gene: TRBJ2-1
V gene: TRBV11-2
D gene: TRBD1
CDR3 protein: CASTMRAGTGGNEQFF
CDR3 DNA: TGTGCCAGCACCATGAGGGCTGGGACAGGGGGCAATGAGCAGTTCTTC

J gene: TRBJ2-1
V gene: TRBV11-2
D gene: TRBD2
CDR3 protein: CASSISGSSYNEQFF
CDR3 DNA: TGTGCCAGCAGCATTAGCGGGAGCTCCTACAATGAGCAGTTCTTC

J gene: TRBJ1-6
V gene: TRBV6-1
D gene: TRBD1
CDR3 protein: CASSETGQGRSPLHF
CDR3 DNA: TGTGCCAGCAGTGAAACTGGACAGGGGAGATCACCCCTCCACTTT

J gene: TRBJ2-1
V gene: TRBV18
D gene: TRBD2
CDR3 protein: CASSPPSGTEKQFF
CDR3 DNA: TGTGCCAGCTCACCACCTAGCGGGACCGAAAAGCAGTTCTTC

J gene: TRBJ1-1
V gene: TRBV19
D gene: -
CDR3 protein: CASSIAGLPEAFF
CDR3 DNA: TGTGCCAGTAGTATAGCGGGACTCCCTGAAGCTTTCTTT

J gene: TRBJ1-2
V gene: TRBV6-6
D gene: -
CDR3 protein: CASSPLDRRLYGYTF
CDR3 DNA: TGTGCCAGCAGCCCCCTCGACAGGAGATTGTATGGCTACACCTTC

J gene: TRBJ2-3
V gene: TRBV11-3
D gene: TRBD1
CDR3 protein: CASSLGTGAADTQYF
CDR3 DNA: TGTGCCAGCAGTCTAGGGACAGGGGCCGCAGATACGCAGTATTTT

J gene: TRBJ1-1
V gene: TRBV5-6
D gene: TRBD1
CDR3 protein: CASIHTPGTGEAFF
CDR3 DNA: TGTGCCAGCATCCACACCCCCGGGACAGGGGAAGCTTTCTTT

J gene: TRBJ1-4
V gene: TRBV29-1
D gene: -
CDR3 protein: CSVEVAVNNEKLFF
CDR3 DNA: TGCAGCGTTGAAGTAGCGGTGAATAATGAAAAACTGTTTTTT

J gene: TRBJ1-5
V gene: TRBV6-1
D gene: -
CDR3 protein: CASSELGGARNNQPQHF
CDR3 DNA: TGTGCCAGCAGTGAATTGGGGGGGGCAAGGAACAATCAGCCCCAGCATTTT

J gene: TRBJ2-5
V gene: TRBV30
D gene: -
CDR3 protein: CAWSLQGETQYF
CDR3 DNA: TGTGCCTGGAGTCTGCAGGGAGAGACCCAGTACTTC

J gene: TRBJ1-2
V gene: TRBV30
D gene: -
CDR3 protein: CAWSGDRNGYTF
CDR3 DNA: TGTGCCTGGAGTGGAGACAGGAACGGCTACACCTTC

J gene: TRBJ1-5
V gene: TRBV28
D gene: TRBD1
CDR3 protein: CASSHGTGNQPQHF
CDR3 DNA: TGTGCCAGCAGTCACGGGACAGGGAATCAGCCCCAGCATTTT

J gene: TRBJ2-7
V gene: TRBV10-3
D gene: TRBD1
CDR3 protein: CATTGQGEQYF
CDR3 DNA: TGTGCCACCACGGGACAGGGCGAGCAGTACTTC